The next 19 T cell receptor beta chains were all read from a single sample in a study of blood T cell repertoires in COVID-19 (dated by TCRdb to the early 2020s). Library construction relied on the immunoSEQ multiplex PCR assay. TCRdb stores this immuneACCESS table with in-frame sequences only. Part of the clones is absent; in the studies checked, under half of the shortfall reflects unresolved V genes, and no reason is known for the rest. In this sample the table shows around 57,000 clones, 82% of which occur a single time. About 20% of the sample rests with the top ten. Specimen: peripheral blood. These receptors were taken from a woman aged 55-69 years with acute or convalescent COVID-19.

The V and J genes are TRBV4-3 and TRBJ1-1; TRBD1 might be the D (5 bases). The V end lost 0 bases, the J end lost 1 base, and 12 bases lay between the germline ends. The CDR3 extends over 16 amino acids. Germline loops: CDR1 LGHNA, CDR2 YSLEER. CDR3 region: CASSQDMGRGNTEAFF. As DNA, the CDR3 is TGCGCCAGCAGCCAAGATATGGGGAGGGGGAACACTGAAGCTTTCTTT.

The chain links TRBV2 to TRBJ2-7, with TRBD2 matching 11 bases. There are 13 residues in the CDR3. With 11 bases clipped from V and 2 bases from J, the junction kept 5 bases outside the gene matches. CDR1 and CDR2 from the germline V gene are SNHLY and FYNNEI. The CDR3 DNA reads TGTGCCCTTAGGGGACTAGCGGCCTACGAGCAGTACTTC. Encoded protein: CALRGLAAYEQYF.

The chain carries TRBV18 and TRBJ2-1; TRBD2 agrees at 8 bases. CDR1 is KGHSH and CDR2 is LQKENI in the germline V gene. The CDR3 spans 15 residues. The J segment lost 6 bases and the V segment lost 2 bases, leaving 6 bases of the junction unmatched. The CDR3 sequence: CASSPAPGTSNEQFF. For the CDR3, the DNA is TGTGCCAGCTCACCAGCCCCCGGGACTAGCAATGAGCAGTTCTTC.

The chain's CDR3 is CAWVRQGGGTDTQYF. The CDR3 region has the DNA TGTGCCTGGGTTCGGCAGGGTGGAGGCACAGATACGCAGTATTTT. The V call is TRBV30, the J call TRBJ2-3; weak D call: TRBD1 (5 bases). Looked up from germline, CDR1 is GTSNPN and CDR2 is SVGIG (reference sequence). The length of the CDR3 is 15 residues. Trimming took 5 bases from V and 1 from J, leaving 16 bases between them.

This clone appeared a few times. The chain links TRBV15 to TRBJ2-3, with D possibly matching TRBD1 (6 bases). Germline CDR1 and CDR2: LNHNV and YYDKDF (reference sequence). V was trimmed by 9 bases and J by 4 bases, leaving 20 bases between them. CDR3 size: 15 residues. In nucleotides, the CDR3 is TGTGCCACGCAACCTAAGATAGCAGGGGCAGATACGCAGTATTTT. Amino acid sequence: CATQPKIAGADTQYF.

This clone occurred once. The V and J genes are TRBV21-1 and TRBJ1-5; the tabulated D call, TRBD1, remains unverified against the DNA. TRBV21-1 is noted as a pseudogene. The CDR3 loop spans 16 amino acids. The CDR3 is CASNTNRDRGLQPQHF. The CDR3 coding sequence is TGTGCCAGCAACACAAATCGGGACAGGGGGCTTCAGCCCCAGCATTTT.

The chain carries TRBV7-2 and TRBJ1-2, with TRBD1 as a possible D gene (5 bases). Trimming removed 5 bases at V and 2 bases at J, with 15 bases between. The CDR3 spans 15 residues. The V gene's germline CDR1 is SGHTA and CDR2 FQGNSA. The CDR3 protein is CASSPRQSANYGYTF. CDR3 nucleotides: TGTGCCAGCAGCCCGCGACAGAGCGCAAACTATGGCTACACCTTC.

This clone was seen a few times. This rearrangement joins TRBV7-3 to TRBJ2-1; 7 nucleotides agree with TRBD1. The germline gives CDR1 SGHTA, CDR2 FQGTGA. The CDR3 length is 13 residues. The V and J ends lost 5 bases and 6 bases, in that order; junction bases with no gene match: 4. CDR3 in amino acids: CASSMDRLNEQFF. The DNA of the CDR3 is TGTGCCAGCAGCATGGACAGGCTCAATGAGCAGTTCTTC.

CDR3 bases: TGTGCCAGTAGTATTCAGGGGGCGCGCACTGAAGCTTTCTTT. Translation: CASSIQGARTEAFF. This rearrangement joins TRBV19 to TRBJ1-1; 8 bases match TRBD1. The ends lost 3 bases at V and 4 bases at J; junction bases unmatched: 4. Germline CDR1 LNHDA, CDR2 SQIVND (reference sequence). This CDR3 is built from 14 residues.

V usage is TRBV3-1 (or the pseudogene TRBV3-2) and J usage is TRBJ1-2, with TRBD1 matching 8 bases. Germline loops: CDR1 LGHDT, CDR2 YNNKEL (reference sequence). Unmatched junction bases numbered 3, after V lost 3 bases and J lost 3 bases. CDR3 length: 14 residues. The CDR3 spells CASSQGQAHYGYTF. In DNA form, the CDR3 reads TGTGCCAGCAGCCAGGGACAGGCACACTATGGCTACACCTTC.

The chain is built from TRBV24-1 and TRBJ2-7; the D gene is possibly TRBD1 (5 bases). V was clipped by 0 bases and J by 6 bases, with 20 bases between them. Germline V lookup: CDR1 KGHDR, CDR2 SFDVKD. The CDR3 extends over 17 amino acids. The DNA for the CDR3 is TGTGCCACCAGTGATTTGTCCGACAGATCCCTATTTTCCGAGCAGTACTTC. Translating it yields CATSDLSDRSLFSEQYF.

The chain employs TRBV20-1 and TRBJ2-7; 7 nucleotides line up with TRBD1. The length of the CDR3 is 14 residues. Germline V gene lookup returns CDR1 DFQATT and CDR2 SNEGSKA (reference sequence). The V gene end was trimmed by 3 bases and the J gene end by 2 bases; junction bases not matched to a gene: 7. The CDR3 is CSASRDRSTYEQYF. As DNA, the CDR3 is TGCAGTGCTAGTCGGGACAGAAGTACCTACGAGCAGTACTTC.

This clone came up once. The V call is TRBV24-1, the J call TRBJ2-3, with 12 positions matching TRBD1. The length of the CDR3 is 18 residues. V shed 1 base and J 6 bases; nucleotides not matched to a gene: 10. Looked up from germline, CDR1 is KGHDR and CDR2 is SFDVKD. CDR3 amino acids: CATSDLSPGQGALDTQYF. CDR3 coding DNA: TGTGCCACCAGTGATTTATCACCGGGACAGGGGGCTCTTGATACGCAGTATTTT.

The J gene is TRBJ2-2, the V gene TRBV7-3; 9 bases match TRBD2. There are 15 residues in the CDR3. Germline V gene data show CDR1 as SGHTA and CDR2 as FQGTGA. J gave up 4 bases and V 8 bases, and 8 bases lay outside the gene matches. CDR3: CASRGGTSSTGELFF. CDR3 bases: TGTGCCAGCCGGGGCGGGACTAGCTCCACCGGGGAGCTGTTTTTT.

This chain joins TRBV10-3 and TRBJ2-3; D is perhaps TRBD2 (6 bases). V lost 2 bases to trimming and J lost 0 bases, with 15 bases between them. This CDR3 spans 17 amino acids. Germline V CDR1 and CDR2: ENHRY, SYGVKD. CDR3 loop: CAISEPLASGSTDTQYF. For the CDR3, the DNA is TGTGCCATCAGTGAGCCACTAGCATCCGGAAGCACAGATACGCAGTATTTT.

This clone was detected a few times. The genes are TRBV5-1 and TRBJ2-1, with no clear D. The CDR3 is 14 amino acids. V shed 1 base and J shed 4 bases, with 9 bases lying between them. Looked up from germline, CDR1 is SGHRS and CDR2 is YFSETQ. CDR3 residues: CASSLFSAYNEQFF. CDR3 DNA: TGCGCCAGCAGCTTGTTCTCCGCGTACAATGAGCAGTTCTTC.

V is TRBV11-3 and J is TRBJ2-7, with 8 bases that match TRBD2. Germline trimming cut 5 bases from V and 3 bases from J; bases unmatched to any gene: 9. CDR3 length: 15 amino acids. From germline, CDR1 is SGHNT and CDR2 YENEEA. The CDR3, as DNA: TGTGCCAGCAGCCCGGGGGGGGGTAAGGACTACGAGCAGTACTTC. This gives the protein CASSPGGGKDYEQYF.

The J gene is TRBJ2-1, the V gene TRBV4-3; the match to TRBD2 covers 9 bases. CDR1 and CDR2 from the germline V gene are LGHNA and YSLEER. The CDR3 spans 17 residues. J was trimmed by 0 bases and V by 3 bases; bases with no gene match: 6. The CDR3 coding sequence is TGCGCCAGCAGCCAGGGGACAGCGGGGGGCTCCTACAATGAGCAGTTCTTC. It translates to CASSQGTAGGSYNEQFF.

The genes are TRBV6-5 and TRBJ2-7; weak D call: TRBD1 (5 bases). The CDR3 runs to 14 residues. Germline values: CDR1 MNHEY, CDR2 SVGAGI. Trimming took 6 bases from V and 2 from J, leaving 14 bases between them. CDR3 residues: CASSPGRVPYEQYF. CDR3 nucleotides: TGTGCCAGCAGCCCCGGCAGGGTCCCCTACGAGCAGTACTTC.